This TCR beta chain emerged from a study of T-cell memory formation after mild COVID-19. Across the whole study: In these data, TCR clusters were largely donor specific.

CDR3 length: 14 amino acids. CDR1 and CDR2 from the germline V gene are MNHNY and SVGAGI (reference sequence). V was clipped by 0 bases and J by 5 bases, with 11 bases between them. TCRdb used MiXCR to reprocess the 5' RACE reads, holding one entry per CDR3 protein. The sample holds roughly 310,000 distinct CDR3 sequences; roughly 15% are singletons and the top ten take around 24%. The sequencing sample was made of PBMCs or a T cell subset sorted from them (not recorded which). This sequence was found in a man aged 18 to 35 who had mild COVID-19 (a few samples of this study predate the infection). Cell type and time point are not known. J is TRBJ2-7 and V is TRBV6-6; D is unclear. CDR3 nucleotide sequence: TGTGCCAGCAGTTACTCGGACGGCTATAACGAGCAGTACTTC. Translating it yields CASSYSDGYNEQYF.